This TCR beta chain derives from a study of T-cell memory formation after mild COVID-19. Study overall: Each donor largely had its own TCR clusters. Study-level results: Of the contracting clones, CD4+ ones lay mainly in CM and EM, and CD8+ ones in EMRA.

Each CDR3 protein gets one entry after TCRdb re-called the 5' RACE reads with MiXCR. The sample includes approximately 350,000 distinct CDR3 sequences, approximately 15% of them seen just once. This clonotype was seen a few times. Antigen specificity is unknown. The sequencing sample was made of PBMCs or a T cell subset sorted from them (not recorded which). This sequence was found in a young man who had mild COVID-19 (a few samples of this study predate the infection). Cell type and time point are not known.

The CDR3 DNA sequence: TGTGCCAGCAGCACCGGGACAGCTCTCACAGATACGCAGTATTTT. Its protein product is CASSTGTALTDTQYF. The chain links TRBV2 to TRBJ2-3; 7 bases agree with TRBD1. The trim removed 6 bases at V and 2 bases at J, leaving 8 bases unmatched. The germline gives CDR1 SNHLY, CDR2 FYNNEI. The CDR3 sequence is 15 residues long.